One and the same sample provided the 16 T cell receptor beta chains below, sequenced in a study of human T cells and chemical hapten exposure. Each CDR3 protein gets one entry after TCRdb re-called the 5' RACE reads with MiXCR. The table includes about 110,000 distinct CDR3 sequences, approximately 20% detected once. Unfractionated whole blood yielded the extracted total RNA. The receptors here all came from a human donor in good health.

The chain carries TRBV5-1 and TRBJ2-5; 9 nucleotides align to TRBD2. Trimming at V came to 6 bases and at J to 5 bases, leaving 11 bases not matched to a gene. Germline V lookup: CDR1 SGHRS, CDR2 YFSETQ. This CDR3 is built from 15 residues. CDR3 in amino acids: CASTPGASGIETQYF. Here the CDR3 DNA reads TGCGCCAGCACACCCGGTGCTAGCGGGATTGAGACCCAGTACTTC.

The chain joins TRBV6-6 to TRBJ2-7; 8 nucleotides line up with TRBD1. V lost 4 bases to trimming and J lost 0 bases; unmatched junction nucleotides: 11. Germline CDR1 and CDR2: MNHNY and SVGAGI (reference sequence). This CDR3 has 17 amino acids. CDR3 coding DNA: TGTGCCAGCAGTTCCACACAGGGGGTTCGAAACTCCTACGAGCAGTACTTC. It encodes CASSSTQGVRNSYEQYF.

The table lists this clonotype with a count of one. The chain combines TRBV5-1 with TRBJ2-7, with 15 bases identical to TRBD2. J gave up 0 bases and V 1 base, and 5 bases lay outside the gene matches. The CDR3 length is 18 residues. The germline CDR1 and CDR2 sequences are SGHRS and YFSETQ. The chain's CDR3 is CASSLRGLAGGGSYEQYF. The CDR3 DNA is TGCGCCAGCAGCTTGAGGGGACTAGCGGGGGGAGGCTCCTACGAGCAGTACTTC.

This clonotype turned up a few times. The CDR3 sequence is CASSTGQGASNSPLHF. Here the CDR3 DNA reads TGTGCCAGCTCAACGGGACAGGGGGCGTCCAATTCACCCCTCCACTTT. V is TRBV18 and J is TRBJ1-6, with 12 bases that match TRBD1. Germline CDR1 and CDR2: KGHSH and LQKENI. The CDR3 sequence is 16 residues long. Trimming took 5 bases from V and 7 from J; bases not matched to a gene: 6.

The CDR3 loop is CASSPWTSTDTQYF. The CDR3 DNA sequence: TGCGCCAGCAGCCCTTGGACTAGCACAGATACGCAGTATTTT. The chain uses TRBV5-1 and TRBJ2-3, with TRBD2 as a possible D gene (5 bases). The CDR3 has 14 residues. Trimming took 4 bases from V and 0 from J, leaving 9 bases between them. Germline V gene lookup returns CDR1 SGHRS and CDR2 YFSETQ. Complete variable domain (other parts from reference TRBV5-1 and TRBJ2-3): KAGVTQTPRYLIKTRGQQVTLSCSPISGHRSVSWYQQTPGQGLQFLFEYFSETQRNKGNFPGRFSGRQFSNSRSEMNVSTLELGDSALYLCASSPWTSTDTQYFGPGTRLTVL.

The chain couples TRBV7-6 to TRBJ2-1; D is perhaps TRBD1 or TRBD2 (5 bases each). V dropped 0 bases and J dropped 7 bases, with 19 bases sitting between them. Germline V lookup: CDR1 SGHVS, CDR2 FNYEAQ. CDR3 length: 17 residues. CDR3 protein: CASSLATGTRGSNEQFF. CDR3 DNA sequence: TGTGCCAGCAGCTTAGCAACCGGGACCCGCGGGTCTAATGAGCAGTTCTTC.

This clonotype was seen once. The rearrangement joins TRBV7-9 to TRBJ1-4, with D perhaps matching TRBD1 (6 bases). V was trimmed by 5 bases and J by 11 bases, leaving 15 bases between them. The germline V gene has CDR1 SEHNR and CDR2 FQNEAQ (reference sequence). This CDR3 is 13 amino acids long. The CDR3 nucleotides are TGTGCCAGCAGCGCTCAACAGGGTGGCAAACTGTTTTTT. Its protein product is CASSAQQGGKLFF.

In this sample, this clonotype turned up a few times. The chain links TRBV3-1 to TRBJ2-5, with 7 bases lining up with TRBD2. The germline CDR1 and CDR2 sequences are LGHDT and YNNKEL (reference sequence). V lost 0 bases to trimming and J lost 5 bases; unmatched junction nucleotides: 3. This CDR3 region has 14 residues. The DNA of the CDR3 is TGTGCCAGCAGCCAAGATCTAGCGGTGGAGACCCAGTACTTC. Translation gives CASSQDLAVETQYF.

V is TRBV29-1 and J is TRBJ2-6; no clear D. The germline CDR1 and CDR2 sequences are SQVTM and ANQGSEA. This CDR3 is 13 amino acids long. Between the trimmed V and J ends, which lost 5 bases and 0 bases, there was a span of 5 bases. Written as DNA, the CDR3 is TGCAGCGTTCAAAGCTCTGGGGCCAACGTCCTGACTTTC. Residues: CSVQSSGANVLTF.

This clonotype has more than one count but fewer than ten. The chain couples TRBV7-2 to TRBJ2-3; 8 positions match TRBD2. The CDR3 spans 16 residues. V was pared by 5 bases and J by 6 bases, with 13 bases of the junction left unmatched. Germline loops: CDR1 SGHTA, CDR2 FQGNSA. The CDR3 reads CASSLREGQLSDTQYF. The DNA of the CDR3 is TGTGCCAGCAGCCTTCGGGAGGGCCAATTGTCGGATACGCAGTATTTT.

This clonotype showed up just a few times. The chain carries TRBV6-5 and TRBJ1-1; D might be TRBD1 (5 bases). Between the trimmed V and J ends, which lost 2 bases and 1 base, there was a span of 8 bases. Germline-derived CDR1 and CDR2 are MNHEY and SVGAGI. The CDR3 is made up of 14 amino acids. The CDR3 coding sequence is TGTGCCAGCAGTTACCGACAGCCGAACACTGAAGCTTTCTTT. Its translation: CASSYRQPNTEAFF.

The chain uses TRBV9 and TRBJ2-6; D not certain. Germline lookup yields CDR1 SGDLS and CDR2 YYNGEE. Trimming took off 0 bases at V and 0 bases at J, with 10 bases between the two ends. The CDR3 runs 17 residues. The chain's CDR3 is CASSVEISNSGANVLTF. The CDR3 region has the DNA TGTGCCAGCAGCGTAGAGATATCGAACTCTGGGGCCAACGTCCTGACTTTC.

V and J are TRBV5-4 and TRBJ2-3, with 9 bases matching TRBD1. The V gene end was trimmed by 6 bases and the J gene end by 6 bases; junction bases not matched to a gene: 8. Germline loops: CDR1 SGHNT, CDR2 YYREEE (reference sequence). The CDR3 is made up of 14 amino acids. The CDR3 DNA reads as TGTGCCAGCATCTCCGGGACAGGGAGGGATACGCAGTATTTT. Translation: CASISGTGRDTQYF.

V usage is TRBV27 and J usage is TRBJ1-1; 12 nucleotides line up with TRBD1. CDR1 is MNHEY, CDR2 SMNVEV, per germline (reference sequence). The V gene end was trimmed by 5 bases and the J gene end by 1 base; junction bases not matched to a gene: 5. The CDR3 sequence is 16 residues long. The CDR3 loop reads CASSPGTGGPNTEAFF. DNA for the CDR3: TGTGCCAGCAGTCCAGGGACAGGGGGCCCGAACACTGAAGCTTTCTTT.

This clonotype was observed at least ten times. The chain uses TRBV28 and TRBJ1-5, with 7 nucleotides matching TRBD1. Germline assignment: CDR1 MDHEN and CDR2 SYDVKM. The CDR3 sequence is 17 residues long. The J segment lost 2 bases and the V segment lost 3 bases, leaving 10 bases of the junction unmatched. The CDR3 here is CASSFSRDSGRNQPQHF. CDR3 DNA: TGTGCCAGCAGTTTCTCCCGGGACAGCGGGCGCAATCAGCCCCAGCATTTT.

The CDR3 bases are TGTGCCAGCAGCTTCCGACGGACAGGGGGCCTGATCGGCTACACCTTC. Protein: CASSFRRTGGLIGYTF. This sequence joins TRBV9 and TRBJ1-2; 11 nucleotides match TRBD1. J gave up 8 bases and V 4 bases, and 13 bases lay outside the gene matches. This CDR3 region has 16 residues. CDR1 SGDLS and CDR2 YYNGEE come from the germline V gene.